The entry below describes one T cell receptor beta chain. This clonotype is regarded as medium-sized (0.01 to 0.1%). Its antigen has not been determined. Nothing much larger sits one base from this clone, and base qualities are not available. Total RNA and DNA were co-extracted from about 19-30 mg of bulk tissue with the AllPrep DNA/RNA mini kit, without cell sorting. Between November 2015 and March 2016, about 5 patients in China with histopathologically diagnosed primary liver carcinoma had their tumors surgically resected. Patients had chronic HBV infection and were treatment-naive at sampling. Fresh tumor and adjacent tissue pieces were bisected; one half was stored in RNAlater at -80°C, the other sent for histology. Starting from about 500 ng total RNA, TCRbeta-specific cDNA was produced by reverse transcription with a constant-region primer and ProtoScript II reverse transcriptase. The TCRbeta libraries were prepared through three rounds of nested multiplex PCR following a slightly modified ARM-PCR procedure. Multiplex TRBV1-TRBV30 forward primers and a Cbeta reverse primer were used in the first two PCR rounds, each of which was run for 9 to 11 cycles. Sample barcodes and Illumina adapters were attached in a final 25-cycle PCR using Deep VentR polymerase. Before sequencing, amplicons between 200 and 500 bp were purified from gel using a QIAquick gel extraction kit. The TCRbeta amplicons were sequenced with 250-bp paired-end reads on an Illumina HiSeq 2500. Per the original workflow: Trimmomatic v0.33 was used to quality-trim the reads, and FLASH v1.2.11 was used to merge paired reads so that full CDR3 sequences could be recovered. V, D and J germline segments were assigned to the rearranged TCRbeta sequences by MiGEC v1.2.1b. VDJtools v1.0.0 computed clonotype statistics and Shannon-Wiener diversity indices. To cut down on sampling bias, every analysis after diversity analysis relied on just the 250 most abundant clonotypes from each sample. The public reads were quality trimmed at Q25 with fastp and then assembled into clones with MiXCR by TCRdb, keeping productive beta chains. For every CDR3 protein sequence, its rows merge into one entry that carries the most common genes and DNA. Clone size and V and J calls follow TCRdb, not the original study. This sample is represented by approximately 37,000 distinct CDR3 sequences; more than 70% of them were singletons. The ten largest clonotypes hold approximately 40% of the sample.

According to the germline V gene, CDR1 reads ENHRY and CDR2 reads SYGVKD. The CDR3 starts with the cysteine, ends with the phenylalanine, and has 14 residues. Kept here is only the CDR3 DNA, which spans 42 bases and is read in frame from base 1. Trimming takes 2 bases from V and 0 bases from J, and the germline ends sit 6 bases apart. The sample originates from a study of tumor-infiltrating lymphocytes in primary liver carcinoma (dated by TCRdb to the late 2010s). In the study overall: Of the five patients (three men and two women, aged 30 to 69 years), four had hepatocellular carcinoma and one had combined HCC and intrahepatic cholangiocarcinoma. Roughly 3.5 to 7.13 million productive TCRbeta reads were obtained per sample, and no significant difference in read depth was found between tissue types. The tumors of the five patients were staged as T1-T3 N0M0, with maximum diameters ranging from 4.2 to 10 cm. A total of about 35 specimens from 5 patients went through TCRbeta repertoire sequencing, namely 25 tumor regions, 5 adjacent noncancerous liver tissues and 5 peripheral blood samples. TCRbeta repertoire sequencing, expression microarrays and whole-exome sequencing were combined in the study across five regions of each liver tumor, with adjacent normal tissue and blood also included. Technical replicate repertoires showed high reproducibility, with mean shared-clone rates around 0.91 and correlation coefficients above 0.95.

Broad study findings and their caveats: Because the samples were bulk and unsorted, CD4+ and CD8+ T cell repertoires could not be compared. A significantly larger repertoire fraction was made up by the top 250 clones in tumors than in blood (p = 0.039). With just a few patients in the study, the authors point out that the findings should be validated in a larger study. Consistent with antigen-driven expansion, pairs of tumor regions showed higher repertoire overlap (mean around 35%) than either tumor-adjacent pairs (around 17%) or tumor-blood pairs (about 15%). Only the TCR beta chain was sequenced, which likely underestimates true repertoire diversity because unpaired alpha chains were not captured.

The sequenced sample was tumor-adjacent normal liver tissue. The chain couples TRBV10-3 to TRBJ2-3, with TRBD2 perhaps the D gene, on 5 matching bases. This sequence was found in a man in his forties with primary liver carcinoma and hepatitis B virus infection. The CDR3 reads as follows: CAISESGSTDTQYF. In nucleotides, the sequence is TGTGCCATCAGTGAGAGCGGCAGCACAGATACGCAGTATTTT.